These T cell receptor beta chains were read from a single sample in a study of identical twins. Each CDR3 protein gets one entry after TCRdb re-called the 5' RACE reads with MiXCR. The sample yields around 230,000 distinct CDR3 sequences, under 8.5% seen once. These sequences were also reported in another study, on T cells expressing NK-cell markers.

Sequencing used CD8+ T cells sorted from blood. All receptors derive from a woman aged 18-29 years in good health. Each CDR3 is given without its conserved first and last residue.

J gene	V gene	CDR3 protein
TRBJ2-7	TRBV7-6	ASSPGQPGGEQY
TRBJ2-3	TRBV13	ASSLGRGGRTDTQY
TRBJ2-7	TRBV7-8	ASSSLAGVYEQY
TRBJ2-3	TRBV5-1	ASSFSAGLGSTDTQY
TRBJ2-7	TRBV2	ATGGSSYEQY
TRBJ2-6	TRBV11-1	ASTTSLWGGKFSGANVLT
TRBJ1-1	TRBV7-9	ASSSLRPDNTEAF
TRBJ2-2	TRBV4-2	ASSQSSGTGELF
TRBJ2-1	TRBV19	ASANRGPLDNEQF
TRBJ2-1	TRBV7-3	ASSVGLVGGNEQF
TRBJ2-7	TRBV30	AWSGLAGGREQY
TRBJ1-2	TRBV9	ASSVAPGQVDGYT
TRBJ2-7	TRBV7-9	ASSAGTGDSEEQY
TRBJ2-3	TRBV11-2	ASSPAGTSETDTQY
TRBJ1-1	TRBV28	ASSFDSRGNMNTEAF
TRBJ2-1	TRBV13	ASSSFWTSGEQF
TRBJ2-2	TRBV2	ASGAGTTNTGELF
TRBJ2-7	TRBV10-1	ASSDPSGSNYEQY
TRBJ2-3	TRBV6-5	ASSYVTPGLAPTDTQY
TRBJ2-7	TRBV3-1	ASSLGTSGVAYEQY
TRBJ2-7	TRBV10-3	AISESGTGLYEQY
TRBJ1-1	TRBV5-1	ASGRAETNTEAF